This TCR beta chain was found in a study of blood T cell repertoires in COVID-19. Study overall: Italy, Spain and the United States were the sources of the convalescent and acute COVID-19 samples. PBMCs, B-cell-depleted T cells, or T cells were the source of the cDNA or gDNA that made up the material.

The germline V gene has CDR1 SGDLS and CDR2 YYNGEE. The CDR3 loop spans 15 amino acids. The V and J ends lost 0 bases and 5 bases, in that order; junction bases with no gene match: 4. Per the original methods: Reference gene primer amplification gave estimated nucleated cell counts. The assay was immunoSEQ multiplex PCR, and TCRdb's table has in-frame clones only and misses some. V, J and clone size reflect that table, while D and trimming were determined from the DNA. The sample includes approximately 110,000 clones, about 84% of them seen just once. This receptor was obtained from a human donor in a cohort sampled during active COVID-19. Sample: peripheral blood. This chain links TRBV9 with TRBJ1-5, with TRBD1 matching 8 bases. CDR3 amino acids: CASSVGQGQDQPQHF. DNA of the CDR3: TGTGCCAGCAGCGTAGGCCAGGGACAGGATCAGCCCCAGCATTTT.